What follows are 26 T cell receptor beta chains derived from one specimen sequenced in a study of T cells in Graves' hyperthyroidism and ophthalmopathy. RNA transcripts yielded amplified TCR beta CDR3 regions. With the HTBI primer set, the TCR CDR3 went through a first round of RT-PCR. One entry per CDR3 protein, called by TCRdb with MiXCR from the multiplex PCR reads. This table holds a few hundred thousand distinct CDR3 sequences, about 45% found once. Input material: peripheral blood or thyroid tissue (not recorded which). The receptors here all came from an adult woman with Graves' disease, either hyperthyroidism or ophthalmopathy (not recorded which).

This clonotype has only one observation. A much larger clonotype is one base distant, so this may be a read error. The genes are TRBV10-3 and TRBJ2-7; no definite D call. CDR1 and CDR2 from the germline V gene are ENHRY and SYGVKD. CDR3 length: 11 residues. Trimming cost V 4 bases and J 2 bases, with 3 bases left between them. The CDR3 nucleotides are TGTGCCATCAGTGGGACCTACGAGCAGTACTTC. Amino acid sequence: CAISGTYEQYF.

This clonotype occurred many times. V usage is TRBV20-1 and J usage is TRBJ2-7; 7 positions match TRBD1. The CDR3 consists of 13 residues. Per the germline V gene, CDR1 is DFQATT and CDR2 is SNEGSKA (reference sequence). V shed 4 bases and J 3 bases; nucleotides not matched to a gene: 6. The CDR3 is CSAKPDRLYEQYF. The CDR3 DNA follows: TGCAGTGCTAAACCGGACAGGCTCTACGAGCAGTACTTC.

This rearrangement joins TRBV7-8 to TRBJ1-6; D remains ambiguous. Trimming removed 8 bases from V and 8 bases from J, with 16 bases in between. Germline values: CDR1 SGHVS, CDR2 FQNEAQ. This CDR3 comprises 14 residues. CDR3 DNA sequence: TGTGCCAGCCGAGCCGCGGACGGATATTCACCCCTCCACTTT. Protein: CASRAADGYSPLHF.

This clonotype appeared many times. The chain uses TRBV20-1 and TRBJ1-1; D is possibly TRBD1 (5 bases). The V gene's germline CDR1 is DFQATT and CDR2 SNEGSKA (reference sequence). This CDR3 region has 13 residues. Trimming left V 3 bases short and J 0 bases short, with 8 bases between. CDR3 DNA: TGCAGTGCTAGGGCGACAGTGAACACTGAAGCTTTCTTT. Protein product: CSARATVNTEAFF.

The chain has TRBV20-1 and TRBJ1-5, with 7 bases matching TRBD1. Unmatched junction bases numbered 9, after V lost 6 bases and J lost 7 bases. The CDR3 loop spans 13 amino acids. Germline V gene data show CDR1 as DFQATT and CDR2 as SNEGSKA (reference sequence). This chain's CDR3 is CSATKGAGQPQHF. CDR3 DNA sequence: TGCAGTGCGACGAAGGGGGCCGGGCAGCCCCAGCATTTT.

This chain links TRBV15 with TRBJ1-1, with D perhaps matching TRBD1 (5 bases). The CDR3 contains 15 residues. Germline V CDR1 and CDR2: LNHNV, YYDKDF (reference sequence). The V end was cut by 2 bases, the J end by 11 bases, with 21 bases between. Here the CDR3 DNA reads TGTGCCACCAGCAGACACGTGGATAGGCCAGGGATGGCTTTCTTT. Its translation is CATSRHVDRPGMAFF.

Many counts were recorded for this clonotype. The rearrangement joins TRBV7-2 to TRBJ2-7; possibly TRBD1 or TRBD2 for D (5 bases each). V was shortened by 5 bases and J by 0 bases, with 14 bases between the two germline ends. Germline loops: CDR1 SGHTA, CDR2 FQGNSA. The CDR3 has 15 residues. CDR3 protein: CASSPTGTRSYEQYF. DNA for the CDR3: TGTGCCAGCAGCCCCACCGGGACCCGCTCCTACGAGCAGTACTTC. The variable domain in full, with the rest retrieved from reference TRBV7-2 and TRBJ2-7, is GAGVSQSPSNKVTEKGKDVELRCDPISGHTALYWYRQSLGQGLEFLIYFQGNSAPDKSGLPSDRFSAERTGGSVSTLTIQRTQQEDSAVYLCASSPTGTRSYEQYFGPGTRLTVT.

V and J are TRBV20-1 and TRBJ2-7, with TRBD1 matching 7 bases. Per germline, CDR1 DFQATT and CDR2 SNEGSKA (reference sequence). V dropped 1 base and J dropped 0; count of bases not matched to a gene: 3. CDR3 length: 14 residues. CDR3 amino acids: CSARGTGLSYEQYF. The CDR3 bases are TGCAGTGCTAGAGGGACAGGCCTCTCCTACGAGCAGTACTTC.

This clonotype was recorded many times. The rearrangement uses TRBV6-5 and TRBJ2-2; a weak D match, TRBD2 (5 bases). The CDR3 is 15 residues long. Trimming pared 8 bases from V and 6 bases from J, leaving 19 bases between. Germline CDR1 MNHEY, CDR2 SVGAGI. DNA for the CDR3: TGTGCCAGCGTCAACCTCGAGGGTGTCCCCGGGGAGCTGTTTTTT. Encoded protein: CASVNLEGVPGELFF.

This clonotype was detected only once. This chain connects TRBV7-6 to TRBJ1-2, with 10 bases aligning to TRBD1. J was trimmed by 6 bases and V by 5 bases; bases with no gene match: 6. The CDR3 has 14 amino acids. Germline loops: CDR1 SGHVS, CDR2 FNYEAQ. The CDR3 nucleotides read TGTGCCAGCAGCGGATCCGGGACAGGGGATGGCTACACCTTC. Translated: CASSGSGTGDGYTF.

Regarding this clonotype: The missing conserved phenylalanine or tryptophan at the end of this CDR3 makes a read error likely. It is unclear where the CDR3 begins or ends on the DNA, so no DNA is shown, and the CDR3 is as TCRdb lists it. This chain joins TRBV5-1 and TRBJ1-2. Counting both end residues, the CDR3 totals 8 amino acids. CDR1 is SGHRS and CDR2 is YFSETQ in the germline V gene. The CDR3 sequence is CASSWSPT.

Comment on this clonotype: A junction boundary mismatches the germline segment, possibly from a read error. V gene TRBV9 combines with J gene TRBJ2-7, with 7 bases identical to TRBD2. The CDR3 runs 15 residues. CDR1 and CDR2 from the germline V gene are SGDLS and YYNGEE. The CDR3 DNA is TGCGCCAGCAGTGACGGCGGGAGTGGGTACAATGAGCAGTACTTC. Translating gives CASSDGGSGYNEQYF.

This clonotype was recorded many times. This chain links TRBV24-1 with TRBJ2-5; D uncertain. Trimming cost V 7 bases and J 0 bases, with 11 bases left between them. Germline V CDR1 and CDR2: KGHDR, SFDVKD. The CDR3 is 14 amino acids. The CDR3 reads CATSPGRDQETQYF. CDR3 nucleotides: TGTGCCACCAGCCCAGGACGGGACCAAGAGACCCAGTACTTC.

This clonotype was picked up a small number of times. J is TRBJ2-2 and V is TRBV25-1; 10 nucleotides agree with TRBD2. Germline V CDR1 and CDR2: MGHDK, SYGVNS. With 11 bases clipped from V and 4 bases from J, the junction kept 10 bases outside the gene matches. This CDR3 comprises 15 residues. The CDR3 is CAWNRLAGVTGELFF. The CDR3 nucleotides read TGTGCCTGGAATCGGCTAGCGGGAGTCACCGGGGAGCTGTTTTTT.

This sequence joins TRBV28 and TRBJ1-6; 7 nucleotides align to TRBD1. The germline CDR1 and CDR2 sequences are MDHEN and SYDVKM. The V segment lost 4 bases and the J segment 7 bases; nucleotides outside the gene matches: 13. This CDR3 comprises 17 residues. Here the CDR3 reads CASSYSPTGIGNSPLHF. CDR3 DNA sequence: TGTGCCAGCAGTTATAGCCCGACAGGGATTGGGAATTCACCCCTCCACTTT.

This clonotype was found a few times. This chain's CDR3 is CASSPAGLAGVADTQYF. The CDR3, as DNA: TGTGCCAGCAGCCCGGCGGGACTAGCGGGAGTAGCAGATACGCAGTATTTT. This rearrangement joins TRBV9 to TRBJ2-3, with 14 bases fitting TRBD2. The length of the CDR3 is 17 residues. V dropped 4 bases and J dropped 4; count of bases not matched to a gene: 8. The germline gives CDR1 SGDLS, CDR2 YYNGEE.

The chain is built from TRBV20-1 and TRBJ1-4; D not certain. The CDR3 spans 13 residues. CDR1 DFQATT and CDR2 SNEGSKA come from the germline V gene (reference sequence). Trimming stripped 5 bases from V and 5 bases from J, with 12 bases between. The CDR3 coding sequence is TGCAGTGCTCTACTTCTGGACAATGAAAAACTGTTTTTT. It translates to CSALLLDNEKLFF.

This chain links TRBV7-8 with TRBJ2-5; D could derive from TRBD1 or TRBD2 (6 bases each). V was cut by 5 bases and J by 2 bases, with 21 bases left in between. This CDR3 comprises 17 residues. The germline CDR1 and CDR2 sequences are SGHVS and FQNEAQ. In DNA, the CDR3 is TGTGCCAGCAGCCCCCCCCCGACAGGCGGGATACAAGAGACCCAGTACTTC. Its protein is CASSPPPTGGIQETQYF.

The V gene is TRBV20-1, the J gene TRBJ2-4, with 8 bases that match TRBD2. The CDR3 is 14 amino acids. The germline V gene has CDR1 DFQATT and CDR2 SNEGSKA (reference sequence). The junction had 7 bases not matched to a gene; V was cut back by 5 bases and J by 4 bases. The CDR3 here is CSAYPGGLKNIQYF. For the CDR3, the DNA is TGCAGTGCTTATCCGGGGGGGCTAAAAAACATTCAGTACTTC.

The sample holds one count of this clonotype. Being one base from a much bigger clone, this may be a read error. The V call is TRBV27, the J call TRBJ1-5; D not certain. Germline-derived CDR1 and CDR2 are MNHEY and SMNVEV (reference sequence). The CDR3 sequence is 13 residues long. The CDR3 loop reads CASSLDTQQPQRF. Here the CDR3 DNA reads TGTGCCAGCAGTCTCGACACCCAACAGCCCCAGCGTTTT.

The V call is TRBV20-1, the J call TRBJ1-1; D is unresolved. Germline loops: CDR1 DFQATT, CDR2 SNEGSKA (reference sequence). This CDR3 contains 12 residues. V was trimmed by 6 bases and J by 8 bases, leaving 16 bases between them. CDR3 DNA: TGCAGTGCGGGAGTTAGCAGTACCGAAGCTTTCTTT. It encodes CSAGVSSTEAFF.

This clonotype was picked up many times. The chain carries TRBV6-1 and TRBJ2-7; 10 bases match TRBD2. The CDR3 totals 15 residues. Per germline, CDR1 MNHNS and CDR2 SASEGT. V gave up 4 bases and J gave up 7 bases; unmatched junction bases: 10. The CDR3 nucleotides read TGTGCCAGCAGTGTCGGGCTAGCGGGAGTGCGGGAGCAGTACTTC. It yields the protein CASSVGLAGVREQYF.

V and J are TRBV12-3 or TRBV12-4 and TRBJ2-7; no firm D call. Matching the DNA end better, TRBJ2-5 makes the J call doubtful. The CDR3 has 11 amino acids. The CDR3 region is CAALGGETQYF. The CDR3 nucleotides are TGTGCGGCGCTGGGTGGAGAGACCCAGTACTTC.

This clonotype was counted many times. The rearrangement links TRBV11-2 to TRBJ1-1; maybe TRBD1 (6 bases). The V gene lost 4 bases and the J gene lost 4 bases, with 10 bases spanning the gap. There are 13 residues in the CDR3. The germline V gene encodes CDR1 SGHAT and CDR2 FQNNGV. CDR3 loop: CASSSTGLTEAFF. DNA of the CDR3: TGTGCCAGCAGCTCTACAGGGCTCACTGAAGCTTTCTTT.

V is TRBV9 and J is TRBJ2-5, with TRBD2 matching 14 bases. The CDR3 totals 18 residues. The junction had 8 bases not matched to a gene; V was cut back by 0 bases and J by 4 bases. Germline CDR1 and CDR2: SGDLS and YYNGEE. The CDR3 region is CASSVGRLAGGPAETQYF. The CDR3 nucleotides are TGTGCCAGCAGCGTAGGGCGACTAGCGGGAGGGCCAGCAGAGACCCAGTACTTC.

CDR3 DNA: TGTGCCATCAGCGAGACAGCTAGCACAGATACGCAGTATTTT. Translated, it gives CAISETASTDTQYF. This chain links TRBV10-3 with TRBJ2-3; a possible D gene is TRBD1 (5 bases). This CDR3 has 14 residues. CDR1 ENHRY and CDR2 SYGVKD come from the germline V gene. Trimming left V 6 bases short and J 0 bases short, with 10 bases between.